This TCR beta chain comes out of a study of vaccination and CD4 T cells after COVID-19 (dated by TCRdb to 2021 to 2024). About the study as a whole: Convalescent patients had a positive SARS-CoV-2 result on nasal swab PCR, and of these patients, some ten had mild disease and one had severe disease. In the convalescent cohort there were six males and four females, among whom were two Hispanic individuals, seven Caucasians, two Asians and one multiracial person. Two doses of either the Pfizer-BioNTech BNT162b2 vaccine (n=8) or the Moderna mRNA-1273 vaccine (n=2) were administered to participants. Post-COVID blood samples were collected from convalescent patients a median of roughly 100 days after diagnosis, with a range of about 35 to 180 days. The time from the second vaccine dose to post-vaccine blood sampling had a median of 72 days and ranged from about 14 to 250 days. Culture stimuli were overlapping spike peptide pools from SARS-CoV-2 and from the common cold coronaviruses HCoV-NL63, HCoV-OC43 and HCoV-229E. As controls, cultures received a CEFX viral epitope pool (the positive control), an HIV-1 Nef peptide pool (the negative control), or no peptide at all. In under twelve COVID-19 convalescent patients and a few infection-naive healthy vaccine recipients, researchers compared the spike-specific CD4+ TCR repertoire from before mRNA vaccination with the repertoire from after.

The library was generated by PCR. DNA from cultured CD4+ T cells underwent TCR sequencing with the Oncomine TCR Beta short-read assay at the Johns Hopkins FTIC core. Genomic DNA was extracted from the cultured CD4+ T cells with the QIAamp micro DNA kit. Oncomine TCR Beta libraries from cultured CD4+ T cells were pooled using unique dual indexes and sequenced on an Illumina iSeq 100. Per the source publication's procedure: Non-productive sequences were filtered out, and CDR3s that did not start with C, did not end with F or W, or were shorter than 7 amino acids were discarded. The MANAFEST web application was used to identify antigen-specific clonotypes by comparing peptide-stimulated wells against reference wells and other culture wells. For a clone to be called positive, the clone needed an FDR below 0.05, an odds ratio above 5, and a productive frequency above 0.1% in at least two of three replicate wells. A clonotype counted as cross-reactive if it showed significant expansion both in the SARS-CoV-2 spike wells and in at least one common cold coronavirus spike condition. CDR3 homology was assessed with Levenshtein distances (stringdist) and unrooted phylogenetic trees (ape) in R version 3.6.1. TCRdb's own reprocessing of the public reads used fastp at Q25 and MiXCR and kept productive beta chains. Here each entry gathers all rows of one CDR3 protein and keeps the most common genes and DNA. The V and J calls and clone size come from TCRdb's table, not from the authors' own analysis. This sample has under 20,000 distinct CDR3 sequences in its table, and 44% of those were observed once. Of the sample, 3% to 4.5% is held by the ten largest clones.

In the germline V gene (reference sequence), CDR1 corresponds to LNHDA and CDR2 to SQIVND. V has 5 bases trimmed and J has 0 bases trimmed; junction bases matching no gene number 12. The CDR3 holds 17 amino acids from the cysteine to the phenylalanine. Only the CDR3 DNA is retained, 51 bases long and in frame from the first base. This clonotype was found a few times. Its antigen is not yet known. Nothing much larger sits one base from this clone, and base qualities are not available. Here is what the overall study found, with its caveats: Nearly all vaccine-specific clones in convalescent patients (304 of 307) were mono-reactive for SARS-CoV-2 spike rather than cross-reactive with common cold coronaviruses. Among the post-vaccine SARS-CoV-2-reactive clones in convalescent patients, a median 86.3% showed up only after vaccination, which suggests vaccine-specific priming. Relatively few convalescent patients were included in the study, and early timepoints after natural infection were not analyzed. The median number of SARS-CoV-2-reactive clonotypes rose from 20 to 25 after infection to 35 to 45 after vaccination, but the change was not significant.

The meaning of the sample's treatment or condition label: approximately nine-day PBMC culture with coronavirus spike peptide pools or control peptides (ViraFEST assay). To expand antigen-specific T cells with peptide pools and then pick out the expanded clonotypes through TCR sequencing, the study relied on the ViraFEST assay. Positive SARS-CoV-2 PCR tests in the convalescent patients dated from March to December 2020, before Alpha, Beta and Delta variants emerged in the United States. PBMCs were cultured at roughly 1.8 million per well in IMDM supplemented with approximately 5% human AB serum and around 9.5 IU/ml IL-2, with approximately 11 ug/ml peptide pools added. On days 3 and 7, half of the culture medium was replaced with fresh IL-2-containing medium. After 10 days of culture, CD4+ T cells were isolated by negative selection using the EasySep CD4+ T cell isolation kit. Ficoll-Paque Plus gradient centrifugation was used to isolate PBMCs from whole blood, and the isolated PBMCs were then either used fresh or cryopreserved at -140C. Each culture condition was generally run in triplicate wells.

The chain links TRBV19 with TRBJ1-1; 7 of the junction bases match TRBD1. The specimen was CD4+ T cells from blood, cultured in vitro. The sequence was obtained from a human donor who had recovered from COVID-19. The sequenced DNA is TGTGCCAGTAGTGGACCAACAGGGAGGGGGCTGAACACTGAAGCTTTCTTT. It translates as CASSGPTGRGLNTEAFF.